Described below is a single T cell receptor (beta chain) sequence and its context. The antigen is unknown. The second PCR ran roughly 7 to 12 cycles with a sample-barcoded 5' primer and J-beta primers. Tags on each cDNA molecule came from a template-switch adaptor with 12 random nucleotides. Each CDR3 protein is one row after TCRdb ran MiXCR on the 5' RACE reads. Found here are about 1.6 million distinct CDR3 sequences, about 35% of them singletons; the top ten hold 11%. From germline, CDR1 is MGHRA and CDR2 YSYEKL. This CDR3 spans 17 amino acids. Trimming left V 0 bases short and J 3 bases short, with 15 bases between. This entry is derived from a study of blood T cells in healthy people across ages. Study-wide results and caveats: Measured against age, TCR beta diversity per million T cells decreased in a roughly linear manner. Fewer expanded clones and more diversity marked long-lived versus aged donors. Estimated diversity across one million T cells was deemed an underestimate.

Material for sequencing was blood. The chain uses TRBV4-1 and TRBJ2-1, with D perhaps matching TRBD1 or TRBD2 (5 bases each). This clonotype originated in a woman in her thirties in good health. The CDR3 DNA sequence: TGCGCCAGCAGCCAAGAACGGGACCCTTCATTCTACAATGAGCAGTTCTTC. It specifies CASSQERDPSFYNEQFF.